This T cell receptor beta chain was sequenced during a study of T cells expressing NK-cell markers. In the study overall: The TCR beta repertoires were obtained from sorted CD3+CD56+NKG2C+, CD3+CD56+NKG2C- and CD3+CD56-NKG2C+ T cells. Seven HCMV-seropositive donors and one seronegative donor made up the eight sequenced donors.

TCR beta cDNA was generated via 5'RACE template switching incorporating UMIs. Each CDR3 protein gets one entry in TCRdb, which reprocessed the 5' RACE reads and gives no DNA. Its clone listing holds 200,000 to 300,000 distinct CDR3 sequences. Study observations and caveats: Four donors' CD3+CD56-NKG2C+ cells were dominated by the same clonotypes.

Comment on this clonotype: Its antigen is not identified.

The source is a man between 18 and 29 years old in good health. Material for sequencing was blood T cells: a sorted CD56 or NKG2C T cell subset, CD4+ or CD8+ T cells, or bulk PBMC T cells (not recorded which).

The CDR3 loop reads CASSLAAGANVLTF. V usage is TRBV7-2 and J usage is TRBJ2-6. The CDR3 totals 14 residues. Germline V lookup: CDR1 SGHTA, CDR2 FQGNSA.